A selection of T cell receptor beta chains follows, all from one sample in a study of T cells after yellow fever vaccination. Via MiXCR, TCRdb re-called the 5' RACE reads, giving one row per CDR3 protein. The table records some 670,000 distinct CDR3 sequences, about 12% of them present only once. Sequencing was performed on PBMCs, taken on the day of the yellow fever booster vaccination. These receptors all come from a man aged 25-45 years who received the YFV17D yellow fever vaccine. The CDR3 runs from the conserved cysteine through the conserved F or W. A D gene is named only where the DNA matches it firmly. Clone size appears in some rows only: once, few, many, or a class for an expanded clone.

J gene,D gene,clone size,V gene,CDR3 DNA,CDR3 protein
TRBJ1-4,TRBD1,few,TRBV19,TGTGCCAGTAGTGGAGACAGGGGACTTGGAGAAGAAAAACTGTTTTTT,CASSGDRGLGEEKLFF
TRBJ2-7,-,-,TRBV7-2,TGTGCCAGCAGCTTAGGACCCGGACTCTACTACGAGCAGTACTTC,CASSLGPGLYYEQYF
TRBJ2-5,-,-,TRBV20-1,TGCAGTGCTATGGGTGTAACGGATGTGGGCGGGACGATTTTTTATCAAGAGACCCAGTACTTC,CSAMGVTDVGGTIFYQETQYF
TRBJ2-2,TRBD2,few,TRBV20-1,TGCAGTGCTAGGACTAGCGGGAGCTCCGGGGAGCTGTTTTTT,CSARTSGSSGELFF
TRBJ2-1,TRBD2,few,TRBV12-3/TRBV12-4,TGTGCCAGCAGGGCGGGAGGCCCTGGAACTGAGCAGTTCTTC,CASRAGGPGTEQFF
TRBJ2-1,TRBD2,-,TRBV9,TGTGCCAGCAGCGCGGCTAGCGGCCTCTACAATGAGCAGTTCTTC,CASSAASGLYNEQFF
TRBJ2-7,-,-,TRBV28,TGTGCCAGCACCTCGGCGGCGATTGAGCAGTACTTC,CASTSAAIEQYF
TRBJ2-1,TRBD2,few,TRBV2,TGTGCCAGCAGTGAGGTGTTTCGGGAGGGCCCGAATGAGCAGTTCTTC,CASSEVFREGPNEQFF
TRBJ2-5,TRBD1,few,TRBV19,TGTGCCAGCACTCGGACAGGGGGAGAGACCCAGTACTTC,CASTRTGGETQYF
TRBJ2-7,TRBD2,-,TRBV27,TGTGCCAGCCGTCAAGGACTAGCGGCCTCCTACGAGCAGTACTTC,CASRQGLAASYEQYF